This T cell receptor beta chain was captured in a study of T cells in Graves' hyperthyroidism and ophthalmopathy. The study, taken as a whole, reports: Most expanded thyroid clonotypes above 0.001 recurred in blood.

The germline V gene encodes CDR1 DFQATT and CDR2 SNEGSKA (reference sequence). CDR3 length: 12 amino acids. Ophthalmopathy in the patients scored at least 3 on Clinical Activity Score and at least 4 on NOSPECS grade, lasting under 3 months. Exclusion of patients followed from uncontrolled infection, other autoimmune disease, pregnancy or lactation. Together with thyroid ultrasound, orbital computed tomography, serum thyroxine and TRAb, clinical symptoms were used for diagnoses. TCR beta CDR3 regions were amplified from RNA. RT-PCR in the first round (using the HTBI primer set) targeted the TCR CDR3. TCRdb redid the calling of the multiplex PCR reads with MiXCR, one entry per CDR3 protein. The profile shows 250,000 to 300,000 distinct CDR3 sequences, around 19% of them singletons. In its sample, this clonotype was seen a few times. The antigen is not known.

V usage is TRBV20-1 and J usage is TRBJ2-7, with a possible D match to TRBD1 (6 bases). Specimen: blood. The clonotype comes from a man aged 50 or older with Graves' ophthalmopathy. CDR3 sequence: CSAHRVSYEQYF. The CDR3 DNA reads TGCAGCGCGCACAGGGTCTCCTACGAGCAGTACTTC.